This TCR beta chain was sequenced for a study of T cell changes during pregnancy in multiple sclerosis. Sequenced by immunoSEQ multiplex PCR; TCRdb stores in-frame clones only, minus some. Altogether approximately 100,000 clones are present, around nine tenths being singletons, with the ten largest covering around 1.2%. This sequence was found in a female donor with multiple sclerosis, enrolled in a pregnancy study. Source: peripheral blood, taken in the second trimester of pregnancy.

CDR3 in DNA: TGCAGCGCCAGTATTAGCCTAGCGGTCTACAATGAGCAGTTCTTC. Residues: CSASISLAVYNEQFF. V usage is TRBV29-1 and J usage is TRBJ2-1, with TRBD2 matching over 7 bases. This CDR3 is 15 amino acids long. The germline V gene has CDR1 SQVTM and CDR2 ANQGSEA. V was clipped by 7 bases and J by 3 bases; unmatched bases: 12.